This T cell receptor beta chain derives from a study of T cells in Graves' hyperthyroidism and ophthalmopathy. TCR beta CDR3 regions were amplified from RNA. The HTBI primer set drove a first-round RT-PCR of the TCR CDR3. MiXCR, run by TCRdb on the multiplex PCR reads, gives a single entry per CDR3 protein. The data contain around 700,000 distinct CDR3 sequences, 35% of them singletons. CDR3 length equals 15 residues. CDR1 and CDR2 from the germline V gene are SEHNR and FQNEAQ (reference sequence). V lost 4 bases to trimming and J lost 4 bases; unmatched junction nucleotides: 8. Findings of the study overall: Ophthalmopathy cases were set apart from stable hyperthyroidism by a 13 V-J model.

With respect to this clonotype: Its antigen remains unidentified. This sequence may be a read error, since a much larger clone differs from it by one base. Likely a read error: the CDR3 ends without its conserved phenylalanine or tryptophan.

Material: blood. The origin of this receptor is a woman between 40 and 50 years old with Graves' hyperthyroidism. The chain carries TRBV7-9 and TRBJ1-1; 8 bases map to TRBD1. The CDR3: CASSSTDRASTEAFL. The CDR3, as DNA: TGTGCCAGCAGCTCCACGGACAGGGCGAGCACTGAAGCTTTCCTT.